The 10 T cell receptor beta chains reported below all come from one sample, sequenced in a study of identical twins. TCRdb independently ran MiXCR on the 5' RACE reads; one entry per CDR3 protein. The sample carries about 700,000 distinct CDR3 sequences, 5.5% to 6.5% recorded once. Sequencing was done on a sample of naive T cells sorted from blood. Every receptor here comes from a young man in good health.

This clonotype was counted at least ten times. The CDR3 spells CASSLGGSVFEQYF. The CDR3 nucleotides read TGTGCCAGCAGCTTAGGAGGGTCGGTTTTCGAGCAGTACTTC. This chain joins TRBV7-2 and TRBJ2-7; TRBD2 is a possible D gene (5 bases). From germline, CDR1 is SGHTA and CDR2 FQGNSA. CDR3 length: 14 residues. Trimming took off 1 base at V and 6 bases at J, with 13 bases between the two ends.

This clonotype occurred many times. V is TRBV11-2 and J is TRBJ2-7; 13 bases are a match to TRBD2. Looked up from germline, CDR1 is SGHAT and CDR2 is FQNNGV. V gave up 1 base and J gave up 0 bases; unmatched junction bases: 0. The CDR3 consists of 16 residues. Here the CDR3 DNA reads TGTGCCAGCAGCTTAGGGACTAGCGGGAGCTCCTACGAGCAGTACTTC. The encoded protein is CASSLGTSGSSYEQYF.

This clonotype was observed many times. The chain has TRBV7-2 and TRBJ2-1, with D uncertain. Trimming took off 2 bases at V and 7 bases at J, with 9 bases between the two ends. The CDR3 is 13 amino acids. CDR1 is SGHTA, CDR2 FQGNSA, per germline. CDR3 amino acids: CASSLPARNEQFF. CDR3 sequence (DNA): TGTGCCAGCAGCTTACCCGCAAGGAATGAGCAGTTCTTC. The full variable domain, its missing parts supplied by reference TRBV7-2 and TRBJ2-1, is GAGVSQSPSNKVTEKGKDVELRCDPISGHTALYWYRQSLGQGLEFLIYFQGNSAPDKSGLPSDRFSAERTGGSVSTLTIQRTQQEDSAVYLCASSLPARNEQFFGPGTRLTVL.

This clonotype occurred many times. The J gene is TRBJ2-4, the V gene TRBV18; possibly TRBD2 for D (5 bases). Trimming left V 1 base short and J 3 bases short, with 13 bases between. Germline-derived CDR1 and CDR2 are KGHSH and LQKENI. This CDR3 contains 16 residues. This CDR3 reads CASSPRGIVSKNIQYF. CDR3 sequence (DNA): TGTGCCAGCTCACCACGAGGGATCGTGAGCAAAAACATTCAGTACTTC.

This clonotype occurred many times. CDR3 DNA sequence: TGCGCCAGCAGCTTCGGGACAGGCAGGGATGGATACTATGGCTACACCTTC. Translation gives CASSFGTGRDGYYGYTF. This chain uses TRBV5-1 with TRBJ1-2; 8 bases line up with TRBD1. CDR3 length: 17 amino acids. Trimming took 2 bases from V and 3 from J; bases not matched to a gene: 12. Germline V gene sequence: CDR1 SGHRS, CDR2 YFSETQ. Looking up the rest from reference TRBV5-1 and TRBJ1-2 gives the full variable domain: KAGVTQTPRYLIKTRGQQVTLSCSPISGHRSVSWYQQTPGQGLQFLFEYFSETQRNKGNFPGRFSGRQFSNSRSEMNVSTLELGDSALYLCASSFGTGRDGYYGYTFGSGTRLTVV.

This clonotype has just a few counts. The chain couples TRBV20-1 to TRBJ2-7; the D gene is possibly TRBD2 (5 bases). The CDR3 contains 13 residues. CDR1 is DFQATT, CDR2 SNEGSKA, per germline (reference sequence). V was cut by 5 bases and J by 2 bases, with 13 bases left in between. The CDR3 DNA reads as TGCAGTGCTGCCCCGAGGGCCGCCTACGAGCAGTACTTC. It yields the protein CSAAPRAAYEQYF.

The chain combines TRBV9 with TRBJ1-1; TRBD1 matches at 7 bases. The V segment lost 4 bases and the J segment 5 bases; nucleotides outside the gene matches: 11. The length of the CDR3 is 15 residues. Germline CDR1 SGDLS, CDR2 YYNGEE. The CDR3 spells CASSRGGGRGTEAFF. CDR3 nucleotide sequence: TGTGCCAGCAGCCGCGGAGGGGGCCGTGGGACTGAAGCTTTCTTT.

V usage is TRBV11-3 and J usage is TRBJ1-1, with D possibly being TRBD1 (6 bases). There are 15 residues in the CDR3. V lost 5 bases and J lost 5, with 18 bases in between. In germline, CDR1 is SGHNT, CDR2 YENEEA. The CDR3 DNA sequence: TGTGCCAGCAGCCTCCGAACAGGGATGGGGACTGAAGCTTTCTTT. Translation gives CASSLRTGMGTEAFF.

This clonotype was seen repeatedly, ten times or more. The chain couples TRBV18 to TRBJ2-7; D is unclear. CDR1 and CDR2 from the germline V gene are KGHSH and LQKENI. Trimming pared 3 bases from V and 5 bases from J, leaving 8 bases between. This CDR3 region has 12 residues. In DNA form, the CDR3 reads TGTGCCAGCTCACCGGGCAATCACGAGCAGTACTTC. Encoded protein: CASSPGNHEQYF.

This chain joins TRBV5-6 and TRBJ2-1, with 11 bases identical to TRBD2. The V segment lost 4 bases and the J segment 15 bases; nucleotides outside the gene matches: 15. The CDR3 extends over 15 amino acids. Germline-derived CDR1 and CDR2 are SGHDT and YYEEEE. The CDR3 region is CASSHGGLAGGSGFF. The CDR3 coding sequence is TGTGCCAGCAGCCACGGCGGTCTAGCGGGAGGCTCGGGGTTCTTC. The full variable domain, rest sourced from reference TRBV5-6 and TRBJ2-1, is DAGVTQSPTHLIKTRGQQVTLRCSPKSGHDTVSWYQQALGQGPQFIFQYYEEEERQRGNFPDRFSGHQFPNYSSELNVNALLLGDSALYLCASSHGGLAGGSGFFGPGTRLTVL.